Included here is one T cell receptor (beta chain) sequence, with context. The junction differs from germline at one of its ends, possibly a read error. This sample was included in a study of CD8 T cells in Susac syndrome. This CDR3 comprises 14 residues. Germline CDR1 reads SGHRS; CDR2 reads YFSETQ. Random hexamers were used to reverse transcribe roughly 0.45 to 1 ug of RNA. TCRdb re-derived calls from the immunoSEQ multiplex PCR reads in MiXCR, one entry per CDR3 protein. The sample includes some 260,000 distinct CDR3 sequences, 80% to 90% of them seen just once. This sequence was found in a human donor with multiple sclerosis. The material sequenced was CD8+ T cells from PBMCs. This chain uses TRBV5-1 with TRBJ2-3, with D perhaps TRBD2 (6 bases). The CDR3 reads CASSLEGSTDTQYF. The CDR3 DNA follows: TGTGCCAGCAGCTTGGAGGGGAGCACAGATACGCAGTATTTT.